A selection of T cell receptor beta chains follows, all from one sample in a study of PD-1 blockade in classical Hodgkin lymphoma. The protocol was immunoSEQ multiplex PCR, while the TCRdb copy is restricted to in-frame clones and leaves out a portion. The table includes about 58,000 clones, under 95% detected once. The material was peripheral blood mononuclear cells (PBMCs), obtained before the second cycle of nivolumab. The receptor set was obtained from a human donor with classical Hodgkin lymphoma. Both conserved end residues are part of each CDR3. Each record gives: V gene, CDR3 protein.

v_gene: TRBV11-3
CDR3aa: CASSGGHPQETQYF

v_gene: TRBV6-1
CDR3aa: CASSRREEHGYTF

v_gene: TRBV4-2
CDR3aa: CASSQEVASGPDTQYF

v_gene: TRBV7-9
CDR3aa: CASSWGRTEAFF

v_gene: TRBV11-2
CDR3aa: CASSQTGTGDEKLFF

v_gene: TRBV6-1
CDR3aa: CASSEAGIDRQPQHF

v_gene: TRBV11-1
CDR3aa: CASSGPDRRPRDGYTF

v_gene: TRBV13
CDR3aa: CASSRGPGGGYTF

v_gene: TRBV6-6
CDR3aa: CASSTEQGNGYTF

v_gene: TRBV7-2
CDR3aa: CASSRNVNQPQHF

v_gene: TRBV28
CDR3aa: CASSYRGPSGELFF

v_gene: TRBV7-3
CDR3aa: CASSPLTGGLSNQPQHF

v_gene: TRBV29-1
CDR3aa: CSVEHRGRGPDTQYF

v_gene: TRBV11-2
CDR3aa: CASSRRQDEPGANVLTF

v_gene: TRBV27
CDR3aa: CASAPSGQGRAQSYGYTF

v_gene: TRBV7-9
CDR3aa: CASSLSLGPFDEQYF

v_gene: TRBV6-5
CDR3aa: CASSYSGTGGFWQFF